This entry concerns a single T cell receptor (beta chain). Its antigen is not known. CDR3 length equals 15 residues. Unmatched junction bases numbered 3, after V lost 2 bases and J lost 1 base. Germline V gives CDR1 SGHRS, CDR2 YFSETQ. The sample belongs to a study of response to subunit inactivated influenza vaccine. TCRdb fed the RT-PCR reads into MiXCR, producing one record per CDR3 protein. In the table there are approximately 700,000 distinct CDR3 sequences, around 16% of which are singletons. Study-level points and caveats: Authors suggested each seasonal flu vaccination may recruit only limited numbers of new T cells.

The chain couples TRBV5-1 to TRBJ1-1; TRBD1 agrees at 9 bases. The receptor was isolated from a man in his fifties or sixties who received an inactivated influenza vaccine. The specimen was PBMCs from blood, collected 11 to 12 days after vaccination. CDR3 nucleotides: TGCGCCAGCAGCTTACTGGACAGGGGGAACACTGAAGCTTTCTTT. Protein: CASSLLDRGNTEAFF.